This entry describes one TCR beta chain. The data were obtained in a study of blood T cell repertoires in COVID-19. Study as a whole: The United States, Italy and Spain provided the acute and convalescent COVID-19 samples.

From germline, CDR1 is MDHEN and CDR2 SYDVKM. This CDR3 is 14 amino acids long. With 6 bases removed from V and 3 bases from J, the gap between germline ends came to 14 bases. How the authors handled the data: Reference gene primer amplification gave nucleated cell count estimates. Sequenced by immunoSEQ multiplex PCR; TCRdb stores in-frame clones only, minus some. D and trimming come from the DNA, and the V and J calls and clone size come from that table. This table holds some 220,000 clones, more than 75% found once. The sample taken for sequencing was peripheral blood. The sequence was obtained from a man over 45 who had recovered from COVID-19. The gene calls are TRBV28 and TRBJ1-1; D may be TRBD1 (6 bases). The CDR3 sequence is CASSYGGGHTEAFF. The CDR3 region has the DNA TGTGCCAGCAGCTATGGGGGGGGGCACACTGAAGCTTTCTTT.